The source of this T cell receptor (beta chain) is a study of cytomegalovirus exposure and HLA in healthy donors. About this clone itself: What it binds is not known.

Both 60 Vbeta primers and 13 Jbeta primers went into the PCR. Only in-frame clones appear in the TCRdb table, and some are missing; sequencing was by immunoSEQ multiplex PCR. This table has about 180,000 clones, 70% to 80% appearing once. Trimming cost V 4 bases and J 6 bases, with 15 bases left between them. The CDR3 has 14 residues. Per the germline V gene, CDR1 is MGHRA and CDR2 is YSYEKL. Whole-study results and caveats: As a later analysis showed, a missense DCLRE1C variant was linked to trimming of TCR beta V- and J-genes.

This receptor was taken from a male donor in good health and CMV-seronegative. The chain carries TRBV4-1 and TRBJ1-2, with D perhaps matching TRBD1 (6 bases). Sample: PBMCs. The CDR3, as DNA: TGCGCCAGCAGCCCTCGTGGAGGGGGGGATGGCTACACCTTC. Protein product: CASSPRGGGDGYTF.